This T cell receptor (beta chain) was recovered during a study of CXCR3-negative and CXCR3-positive naive CD8 T cells. Notes on this clonotype: Its cognate antigen is unknown.

This CDR3 region has 15 residues. Germline CDR1 LGHNA, CDR2 YSLEER. Study-level findings and limits: A higher hydrophobicity marked the TRB CDR3s of CXCR3-positive naive cells versus CXCR3-negative naive cells. Similarly elevated diversity marked both naive subsets, with memory CD8+ cells showing far lower diversity. Comparison of naive CXCR3-negative and CXCR3-positive cells revealed similar TRBV-TRBJ usage, while memory cells differed.

5' RACE with UMI labels generated the TRB cDNA libraries. Each CDR3 protein gets one entry in TCRdb, which reprocessed the 5' RACE reads and gives no DNA. This listing includes 130,000 to 150,000 distinct CDR3 sequences. The receptor was isolated from a human donor in good health. Some clones in this sample may be carry-over from other donors' samples. The chain links TRBV4-3 to TRBJ2-3. Sequenced sample: naive CXCR3+ CD8+ T cells from blood. Subset indicated: CD45RO-CCR7+CD27+CD95- naive CD8+ T cells expressing CXCR3 (TNR3+). The CDR3 spells CASSPDRRSTDTQYF.